The 19 T cell receptor beta chains in this list originate from one sample, sequenced in a study of cytomegalovirus exposure and HLA in healthy donors. The study ran its PCR with 60 Vbeta and 13 Jbeta primers. Method: immunoSEQ multiplex PCR; TCRdb's copy keeps in-frame clones and lacks some. This sample has around 70,000 clones, with about two thirds found just once. What was sequenced was PBMCs. These receptors came from a middle-aged woman in good health and CMV-seropositive.

The chain carries TRBV19 and TRBJ1-6, with D maybe TRBD1 (6 bases). V dropped 2 bases and J dropped 0 bases, with 11 bases sitting between them. Germline CDR1 is LNHDA and CDR2 is SQIVND (reference sequence). There are 17 residues in the CDR3. The chain's CDR3 is CASSIQGTSSYNSPLHF. DNA for the CDR3: TGTGCCAGTAGTATACAGGGGACGAGCTCCTATAATTCACCCCTCCACTTT.

This clone has only a few counts. The CDR3 here is CASSHRFLEKLFF. The DNA of the CDR3 is TGCGCCAGCAGCCACCGGTTCCTCGAAAAACTGTTTTTT. The V and J genes are TRBV4-1 and TRBJ1-4, with D unclear. This CDR3 has 13 amino acids. CDR1 and CDR2 from the germline V gene are MGHRA and YSYEKL. The V gene lost 3 bases and the J gene lost 8 bases, with 10 bases spanning the gap.

This clone has a single count. The chain carries TRBV5-1 and TRBJ2-7, with D possibly matching TRBD2 (6 bases). Trimming removed 0 bases at V and 0 bases at J, with 13 bases between. This CDR3 is 16 amino acids long. The germline CDR1 and CDR2 sequences are SGHRS and YFSETQ. CDR3 DNA sequence: TGCGCCAGCAGCTTGGATTCTGGACTACACTCCTACGAGCAGTACTTC. It specifies CASSLDSGLHSYEQYF. Together with reference TRBV5-1 and TRBJ2-7, the CDR3 gives the full variable domain: KAGVTQTPRYLIKTRGQQVTLSCSPISGHRSVSWYQQTPGQGLQFLFEYFSETQRNKGNFPGRFSGRQFSNSRSEMNVSTLELGDSALYLCASSLDSGLHSYEQYFGPGTRLTVT.

The gene calls are TRBV5-4 and TRBJ2-3; 8 nucleotides agree with TRBD2. Losses at the gene ends were 9 bases for V and 4 bases for J; bases not matched to a gene: 16. Germline CDR1 is SGHNT and CDR2 is YYREEE (reference sequence). The CDR3 length is 16 residues. CDR3 nucleotide sequence: TGTGCCATCACCAAGGGCGGGGGGAACGTCGCAGATACGCAGTATTTT. Protein product: CAITKGGGNVADTQYF.

The chain links TRBV11-3 to TRBJ1-1; D might be TRBD1 (5 bases). The ends were cut back, 4 bases at V and 4 bases at J, with 16 bases in the middle. The CDR3 is made up of 15 amino acids. Germline values: CDR1 SGHNT, CDR2 YENEEA. The CDR3 spells CASSSLGRRGTEAFF. The DNA of the CDR3 is TGTGCCAGCAGCTCCCTCGGACGGAGGGGCACTGAAGCTTTCTTT.

V usage is TRBV9 and J usage is TRBJ1-3; D remains unclear. The CDR3 loop spans 15 amino acids. V lost 4 bases and J 2 bases, leaving 13 bases between the germline ends. Germline loops: CDR1 SGDLS, CDR2 YYNGEE. This CDR3 reads CASSTRAVTGNTIYF. The CDR3 nucleotides are TGTGCCAGCAGCACGAGGGCAGTAACTGGAAACACCATATATTTT.

This clone was detected only once. The chain couples TRBV2 to TRBJ2-7, with D tentatively TRBD2 (5 bases). There are 15 residues in the CDR3. CDR1 is SNHLY, CDR2 FYNNEI, per germline. V lost 2 bases and J lost 2, with 13 bases in between. The CDR3, as DNA: TGTGCCAGCAGTGAAATGGCTAGCCTGGCCTACGAGCAGTACTTC. Translated: CASSEMASLAYEQYF.

The chain uses TRBV19 and TRBJ2-2; 8 bases line up with TRBD2. The CDR3 length is 14 residues. CDR1 and CDR2 (germline): LNHDA, SQIVND (reference sequence). The trim removed 9 bases at V and 5 bases at J, leaving 8 bases unmatched. The DNA for the CDR3 is TGTGCCAGCTCCGCGGGGGGCCGTACCGGGGAGCTGTTTTTT. Protein product: CASSAGGRTGELFF. The variable domain in full, with the rest retrieved from reference TRBV19 and TRBJ2-2, is DGGITQSPKYLFRKEGQNVTLSCEQNLNHDAMYWYRQDPGQGLRLIYYSQIVNDFQKGDIAEGYSVSREKKESFPLTVTSAQKNPTAFYLCASSAGGRTGELFFGEGSRLTVL.

This clone is classed as hyperexpanded. J is TRBJ1-5 and V is TRBV5-4; D is unclear. The CDR3 totals 16 residues. Germline V CDR1 and CDR2: SGHNT, YYREEE (reference sequence). Deletions cut 2 bases from V and 1 base from J, with 13 bases between. CDR3 coding DNA: TGTGCCAGCAGCTTTGGTACGGGTCTGAGCAATCAGCCCCAGCATTTT. It encodes CASSFGTGLSNQPQHF.

The chain has TRBV5-6 and TRBJ1-5; 10 bases line up with TRBD1. CDR1 and CDR2 (germline): SGHDT, YYEEEE. This CDR3 spans 17 amino acids. Trimming took 0 bases from V and 5 from J; bases not matched to a gene: 8. For the CDR3, the DNA is TGTGCCAGCAGCTTGGCCGTACCCGGGACAGGGGATCAGCCCCAGCATTTT. It codes for CASSLAVPGTGDQPQHF. Complete variable domain (other parts from reference TRBV5-6 and TRBJ1-5): DAGVTQSPTHLIKTRGQQVTLRCSPKSGHDTVSWYQQALGQGPQFIFQYYEEEERQRGNFPDRFSGHQFPNYSSELNVNALLLGDSALYLCASSLAVPGTGDQPQHFGDGTRLSIL.

The genes are TRBV18 and TRBJ2-5; the match to TRBD1 covers 7 bases. This CDR3 is 15 amino acids long. V shed 4 bases, J shed 5 bases, and the junction held 10 bases outside the gene matches. Germline CDR1 reads KGHSH; CDR2 reads LQKENI. In DNA, the CDR3 is TGTGCCAGCTCACTAGGAGAGGGGGCCAGGGAGACCCAGTACTTC. It yields the protein CASSLGEGARETQYF.

V and J are TRBV7-2 and TRBJ2-1; 9 positions agree with TRBD2. The V segment lost 6 bases and the J segment 0 bases; nucleotides outside the gene matches: 3. The CDR3 length is 15 residues. Germline CDR1 is SGHTA and CDR2 is FQGNSA. CDR3 in DNA: TGTGCCAGCAGACCGCGGGGGGGCTCCTACAATGAGCAGTTCTTC. Its translation is CASRPRGGSYNEQFF.

This clone was detected once. The chain joins TRBV7-2 to TRBJ2-5; 10 positions agree with TRBD2. The germline V gene encodes CDR1 SGHTA and CDR2 FQGNSA. V shed 3 bases, J shed 3 bases, and the junction held 4 bases outside the gene matches. The CDR3 extends over 15 amino acids. This chain's CDR3 is CASSFQAGGEETQYF. CDR3 nucleotides: TGTGCCAGCAGCTTTCAAGCGGGGGGGGAAGAGACCCAGTACTTC.

This clone was counted only a few times. The V call is TRBV5-1, the J call TRBJ2-1; 13 nucleotides align to TRBD2. The CDR3 covers 15 residues. With 4 bases clipped from V and 6 bases from J, the junction kept 4 bases outside the gene matches. Germline-derived CDR1 and CDR2 are SGHRS and YFSETQ. The CDR3 sequence is CASSPGLAGSNEQFF. DNA for the CDR3: TGCGCCAGCAGCCCGGGACTAGCGGGGAGCAATGAGCAGTTCTTC.

As to this clone: Other DNA sequences in the sample encode the same CDR3. The chain employs TRBV5-1 and TRBJ1-2; D gene uncertain. The CDR3 has 13 amino acids. Between the trimmed V and J ends, which lost 0 bases and 1 base, there was a span of 4 bases. The germline V gene encodes CDR1 SGHRS and CDR2 YFSETQ. The CDR3 spells CASSLDSNYGYTF. The CDR3, as DNA: TGCGCCAGCAGCTTGGACAGTAACTATGGCTACACCTTC.

J is TRBJ1-3 and V is TRBV6-6; D is ambiguous. CDR1 MNHNY and CDR2 SVGAGI come from the germline V gene (reference sequence). CDR3 length: 12 residues. Trimming cost V 2 bases and J 4 bases, with 3 bases left between them. The CDR3 DNA sequence: TGTGCCAGCAGTTACCGGGGAAACACCATATATTTT. Its translation is CASSYRGNTIYF.

The genes are TRBV18 and TRBJ1-1; D not resolved. V was pared by 1 base and J by 4 bases, with 13 bases between. Germline CDR1 is KGHSH and CDR2 is LQKENI. The length of the CDR3 is 15 residues. The CDR3 sequence: CASSPLGEVGTEAFF. DNA of the CDR3: TGTGCCAGCTCACCACTCGGGGAGGTCGGCACTGAAGCTTTCTTT.

In nucleotides, the CDR3 is TGTGCCAGCAGTGAGGAGGGGGCCCCCTACGAGCAGTACTTC. It specifies CASSEEGAPYEQYF. The chain is built from TRBV2 and TRBJ2-7; possible D gene TRBD1, 7 bases. This CDR3 has 14 amino acids. V dropped 3 bases and J dropped 2 bases, with 11 bases sitting between them. Germline lookup yields CDR1 SNHLY and CDR2 FYNNEI.

J is TRBJ1-2 and V is TRBV29-1, with D tentatively TRBD1 (6 bases). Germline CDR1 is SQVTM and CDR2 is ANQGSEA. The germline V and J ends were trimmed by 8 bases and 2 bases, with 12 bases remaining between them. This CDR3 has 12 residues. The CDR3 nucleotides are TGCAGCCACTTAACAGGGAACTATGGCTACACCTTC. This translates into CSHLTGNYGYTF. Complete variable domain (other parts from reference TRBV29-1 and TRBJ1-2): SAVISQKPSRDICQRGTSLTIQCQVDSQVTMMFWYRQQPGQSLTLIATANQGSEATYESGFVIDKFPISRPNLTFSTLTVSNMSPEDSSIYLCSHLTGNYGYTFGSGTRLTVV.